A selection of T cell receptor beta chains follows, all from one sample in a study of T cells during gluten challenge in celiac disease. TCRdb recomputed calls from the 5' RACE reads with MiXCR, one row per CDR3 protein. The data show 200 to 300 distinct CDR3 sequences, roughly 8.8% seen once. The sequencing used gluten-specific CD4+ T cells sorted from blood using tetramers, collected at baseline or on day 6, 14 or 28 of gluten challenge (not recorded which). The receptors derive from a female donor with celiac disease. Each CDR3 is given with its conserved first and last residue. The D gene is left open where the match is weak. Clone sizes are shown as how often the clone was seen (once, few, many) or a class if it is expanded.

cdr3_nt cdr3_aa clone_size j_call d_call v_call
TGTGCCAGCAGTACCCGACTAGCGGGGCAAGAGACCCAGTACTTC CASSTRLAGQETQYF medium-sized TRBJ2-5 TRBD2 TRBV12-3/TRBV12-4
TGCAGCGGTACAGGGGATTGGACAGATACGCAGTATTTT CSGTGDWTDTQYF large TRBJ2-3 TRBD1 TRBV29-1
TGCAGTGCTTCCAGGGGACCCTCTAACTATGGCTACACCTTC CSASRGPSNYGYTF large TRBJ1-2 . TRBV20-1
TGCGCCAGCAGGGCAGGCGAGACCTACGAGCAGTACTTC CASRAGETYEQYF medium-sized TRBJ2-7 . TRBV5-1
TGTGCCAGCAGTTTGGGCAGTTACCAAGAGACCCAGTACTTC CASSLGSYQETQYF medium-sized TRBJ2-5 . TRBV28
TGCAGTGGTTCAGGAGGGGACTATGGCTACACCTTC CSGSGGDYGYTF medium-sized TRBJ1-2 . TRBV20-1
TGCAGCGCTTCTAGCGGGGGGCAATGGGGAGAGACCCAGTACTTC CSASSGGQWGETQYF large TRBJ2-5 TRBD2 TRBV29-1
TGCAGCGTTGCTTTCCAAGAGACCCAGTACTTC CSVAFQETQYF medium-sized TRBJ2-5 . TRBV29-1
TGCAGTGCTAGACAGGGGGTAGACACTGAAGCTTTCTTT CSARQGVDTEAFF hyperexpanded TRBJ1-1 TRBD1 TRBV20-1
TGCAGCGTTGGAGGGGGGGGAACCTACGAGCAGTACTTC CSVGGGGTYEQYF medium-sized TRBJ2-7 . TRBV29-1
TGCGCCAGCAGCCTTCGACAGAGAGGCTCTGAAGCTTTCTTT CASSLRQRGSEAFF large TRBJ1-1 . TRBV4-1
TGCAGCTCCGGGGGGGAGTACAATGAGCAGTTCTTC CSSGGEYNEQFF hyperexpanded TRBJ2-1 TRBD2 TRBV29-1
TGCAGCGTCGGACACGTTAGCACAGATACGCAGTATTTT CSVGHVSTDTQYF large TRBJ2-3 . TRBV29-1
TGCAGCGTTGTACGACTAGCGGGGGGGCCGGGTGATCTAGATACGCAGTATTTT CSVVRLAGGPGDLDTQYF large TRBJ2-3 TRBD2 TRBV29-1
TGCAGCGCCCCCCCCCCGGGGGCTGTTGAGCAGTTCTTC CSAPPPGAVEQFF medium-sized TRBJ2-1 . TRBV29-1
TGTGCCTGGAGTGTTTTTGACAGTAATTCACCCCTCCACTTT CAWSVFDSNSPLHF large TRBJ1-6 . TRBV30
TGCAGCGTTGCCCTACCGGCTGATGAAAAACTGTTTTTT CSVALPADEKLFF hyperexpanded TRBJ1-4 . TRBV29-1
TGCAGCGCCGCTACCCCAGGGGATGAGCAGTTCTTC CSAATPGDEQFF medium-sized TRBJ2-1 . TRBV29-1
TGCGCCAGCAGCCAATGGGGACAGGGGGCTGAAAAACTGTTTTTT CASSQWGQGAEKLFF large TRBJ1-4 TRBD1 TRBV4-1
TGTGCCAGCAGCTTGCTCCCCGTCGGGGACACTGAAGCTTTCTTT CASSLLPVGDTEAFF large TRBJ1-1 . TRBV5-6